This entry lists 26 T cell receptor beta chains sequenced from one sample in a study of neurological immune-mediated disorders. Each CDR3 protein gets one entry after TCRdb re-called the 5' RACE reads with MiXCR. Altogether roughly 50,000 distinct CDR3 sequences are present, more than 20% being singletons, with the ten largest covering 20% to 25%. The sequenced material came from PBMCs. All receptors come from a woman between 65 and 79 years old in good health.

This clonotype was seen just once. The genes are TRBV27 and TRBJ1-2, with D unresolved. CDR3 length equals 14 residues. The V gene's germline CDR1 is MNHEY and CDR2 SMNVEV (reference sequence). The V and J ends lost 5 bases and 3 bases respectively, with 13 bases between them. CDR3 protein: CASSRSPGDYGYTF. In DNA, the CDR3 is TGTGCCAGCAGTAGAAGCCCGGGAGACTATGGCTACACCTTC.

In this sample, this clonotype turned up many times. The chain couples TRBV5-4 to TRBJ2-7, with D tentatively TRBD2 (6 bases). Germline-derived CDR1 and CDR2 are SGHNT and YYREEE (reference sequence). The CDR3 contains 13 residues. Trimming pared 0 bases from V and 6 bases from J, leaving 10 bases between. The CDR3 DNA reads as TGTGCCAGCAGCTTGGAACTAGCCTCCGAGCAGTACTTC. Translating gives CASSLELASEQYF.

This clonotype was recorded at least ten times. The chain has TRBV2 and TRBJ2-4; 9 nucleotides line up with TRBD1. This CDR3 region has 15 residues. J lost 9 bases, V lost 7 bases, and 13 bases had no gene match. Germline assignment: CDR1 SNHLY and CDR2 FYNNEI. CDR3 sequence reads: CASTSWTGATVIQYF. The CDR3 nucleotides are TGTGCCAGCACTTCCTGGACAGGGGCGACAGTCATTCAGTACTTC.

This clonotype was counted many times. The chain carries TRBV3-1 and TRBJ2-7; TRBD1 matches at 8 bases. Germline lookup yields CDR1 LGHDT and CDR2 YNNKEL (reference sequence). The CDR3 length is 15 residues. Germline trimming cut 4 bases from V and 2 bases from J; bases unmatched to any gene: 7. CDR3 in DNA: TGTGCCAGCAGCCCGCGGACAGGGCTGCCCTACGAGCAGTACTTC. Protein sequence: CASSPRTGLPYEQYF.

The chain carries TRBV3-1 and TRBJ2-7; 12 bases match TRBD1. Trimming cost V 2 bases and J 3 bases; bases outside gene matches: 2. This CDR3 is 15 amino acids long. The germline gives CDR1 LGHDT, CDR2 YNNKEL (reference sequence). The CDR3 loop reads CASSQRDRGHYEQYF. The CDR3 region has the DNA TGTGCCAGCAGCCAACGGGACAGGGGGCACTACGAGCAGTACTTC.

At least ten counts were recorded for this clonotype. The V call is TRBV24-1, the J call TRBJ2-3; D gene ambiguous. The V gene lost 2 bases and the J gene lost 5 bases, with 7 bases spanning the gap. Germline CDR1 and CDR2: KGHDR and SFDVKD. The CDR3 runs to 13 residues. CDR3 residues: CATSDSLGDTQYF. The CDR3 DNA reads TGTGCCACCAGTGATTCCTTGGGAGATACGCAGTATTTT.

This clonotype was detected only a few times. The gene calls are TRBV5-5 and TRBJ2-3, with D unclear. The V end was cut by 1 base, the J end by 2 bases, with 5 bases between. In germline, CDR1 is SGHKS, CDR2 YYEKEE (reference sequence). The CDR3 covers 13 residues. This CDR3 is CASSLLYTDTQYF. The CDR3 DNA reads as TGTGCCAGCAGCTTGTTGTACACAGATACGCAGTATTTT.

This clonotype came up many times. The rearrangement links TRBV4-1 to TRBJ1-2; 9 bases map to TRBD1. Germline CDR1 reads MGHRA; CDR2 reads YSYEKL. The CDR3 contains 15 residues. The junction had 10 bases not matched to a gene; V was cut back by 5 bases and J by 6 bases. CDR3 sequence (DNA): TGCGCCAGCAGCGATTGGACAGGGGTTGGTCATGGCTACACCTTC. Translating it yields CASSDWTGVGHGYTF.

In its sample, this clonotype was seen many times. This chain uses TRBV7-2 with TRBJ2-5; a possible D gene is TRBD1 (6 bases). V lost 4 bases to trimming and J lost 5 bases, with 8 bases between them. The germline V gene encodes CDR1 SGHTA and CDR2 FQGNSA. This CDR3 spans 12 amino acids. The CDR3 loop is CASSSRGETQYF. The DNA for the CDR3 is TGTGCCAGCAGCTCTAGGGGGGAGACCCAGTACTTC.

This clonotype was observed at least ten times. This rearrangement joins TRBV6-2 or TRBV6-3 to TRBJ2-7, with TRBD2 as a possible D gene (5 bases). V lost 1 base and J 0 bases, leaving 13 bases between the germline ends. The CDR3 runs to 16 residues. CDR1 is MNHEY and CDR2 is SVGEGT in the germline V gene. The CDR3 loop reads CASSYLRGRSSYEQYF. In nucleotides, the CDR3 is TGTGCCAGCAGTTACTTGCGAGGGCGGTCCTCCTACGAGCAGTACTTC.

This clonotype appeared a single time. V usage is TRBV20-1 and J usage is TRBJ1-1, with TRBD1 matching 8 bases. Germline-derived CDR1 and CDR2 are DFQATT and SNEGSKA (reference sequence). There are 13 residues in the CDR3. V shed 2 bases, J shed 7 bases, and the junction held 6 bases outside the gene matches. CDR3 coding DNA: TGCAGTGCTAGAAACAGGGGGAGGGTTGAAGCTTTCTTT. Its protein product is CSARNRGRVEAFF.

About this clonotype itself: A read error may account for a junction end that differs from germline. The genes are TRBV5-1 and TRBJ2-3; 12 nucleotides match TRBD2. The CDR3 is 16 amino acids. Germline CDR1 SGHRS, CDR2 YFSETQ. As DNA, the CDR3 is TGCGCCAGCCGCTTGACGACTAGCGGGAGCGCAGATACGCAGTATTTT. Translation: CASRLTTSGSADTQYF.

The chain has TRBV3-1 and TRBJ1-2; D gene unclear. This CDR3 is built from 14 residues. V dropped 3 bases and J dropped 11 bases, with 19 bases sitting between them. Germline-derived CDR1 and CDR2 are LGHDT and YNNKEL (reference sequence). This CDR3 is CASSQKDGSVGYTF. CDR3 nucleotides: TGTGCCAGCAGCCAGAAGGACGGTTCAGTTGGATACACCTTC. The full variable domain, its missing parts supplied by reference TRBV3-1 and TRBJ1-2, is DTAVSQTPKYLVTQMGNDKSIKCEQNLGHDTMYWYKQDSKKFLKIMFSYNNKELIINETVPNRFSPKSPDKAHLNLHINSLELGDSAVYFCASSQKDGSVGYTFGSGTRLTVV.

This clonotype came up many times. This chain joins TRBV5-1 and TRBJ2-5; perhaps TRBD1 as D (6 bases). Germline lookup yields CDR1 SGHRS and CDR2 YFSETQ. V lost 1 base and J lost 2, with 12 bases in between. There are 15 residues in the CDR3. In DNA form, the CDR3 reads TGCGCCAGCAGCTTGTTCGGACAGCTACAAGAGACCCAGTACTTC. This translates into CASSLFGQLQETQYF.

This clonotype was detected ten times or more. This chain links TRBV20-1 with TRBJ2-2, with D unclear. Germline-derived CDR1 and CDR2 are DFQATT and SNEGSKA (reference sequence). Trimming removed 0 bases from V and 5 bases from J, with 16 bases in between. CDR3 length: 16 amino acids. The chain's CDR3 is CSARDLERQPTGELFF. As DNA, the CDR3 is TGCAGTGCTAGAGATCTCGAGCGTCAGCCGACCGGGGAGCTGTTTTTT.

This clonotype was counted at least ten times. The V and J genes are TRBV2 and TRBJ2-3, with D maybe TRBD1 (6 bases). Trimming removed 1 base from V and 2 bases from J, with 10 bases in between. The CDR3 is 15 amino acids. Germline loops: CDR1 SNHLY, CDR2 FYNNEI. The CDR3 reads CASSEGAGVTDTQYF. The CDR3 coding sequence is TGTGCCAGCAGTGAAGGGGCAGGGGTCACAGATACGCAGTATTTT.

The rearrangement uses TRBV7-8 and TRBJ2-7, with D perhaps TRBD2 (5 bases). V was pared by 7 bases and J by 0 bases, with 13 bases between. The CDR3 runs to 14 residues. Germline V gene lookup returns CDR1 SGHVS and CDR2 FQNEAQ. CDR3 loop: CASTLGGSSYEQYF. The CDR3, as DNA: TGTGCCAGCACCCTCGGAGGTAGCTCCTACGAGCAGTACTTC.

This clonotype turned up a few times. CDR3 region: CASTARGNSPLHF. DNA for the CDR3: TGTGCCAGCACGGCCAGGGGTAATTCACCCCTCCACTTT. The chain is built from TRBV6-1 and TRBJ1-6, with D maybe TRBD1 (6 bases). Trimming cost V 7 bases and J 6 bases, with 10 bases left between them. Germline values: CDR1 MNHNS, CDR2 SASEGT. The CDR3 runs to 13 residues.

In this sample, this clonotype turned up many times. This chain links TRBV5-1 with TRBJ2-2; D not certain. The CDR3 extends over 12 amino acids. The V gene's germline CDR1 is SGHRS and CDR2 YFSETQ. The V and J ends lost 5 bases and 1 base respectively, with 3 bases between them. In nucleotides, the CDR3 is TGCGCCAGCAGAAGGAACACCGGGGAGCTGTTTTTT. Its translation is CASRRNTGELFF.

The CDR3 region has the DNA TGTGCCAGTAGTATCACAGGGGGCACAGATACGCAGTATTTT. It translates to CASSITGGTDTQYF. V gene TRBV19 combines with J gene TRBJ2-3; TRBD1 agrees at 7 bases. Looked up from germline, CDR1 is LNHDA and CDR2 is SQIVND (reference sequence). This CDR3 contains 14 residues. V gave up 3 bases and J gave up 1 base; unmatched junction bases: 1.

As concerns this clonotype: This may be a read error, as it is one base from a much larger clone. The chain recombines TRBV12-3 or TRBV12-4 with TRBJ1-5; maybe TRBD1 (5 bases). The CDR3 has 15 residues. V was trimmed by 3 bases and J by 4 bases, leaving 13 bases between them. CDR3 DNA sequence: TGTGCCAGCAGTTTGGGCTGTACAGGAAATCAGCCCCAGCATTTT. Its protein product is CASSLGCTGNQPQHF.

This clonotype appeared many times. The chain recombines TRBV5-1 with TRBJ2-1, with 12 bases matching TRBD2. The CDR3 spans 18 residues. V was pared by 5 bases and J by 4 bases, with 13 bases of the junction left unmatched. The germline V gene has CDR1 SGHRS and CDR2 YFSETQ. This CDR3 reads CASRPLAGGPRAYNEQFF. The DNA for the CDR3 is TGCGCCAGCAGGCCTCTAGCGGGAGGGCCGAGGGCATACAATGAGCAGTTCTTC. Full variable domain (outside the CDR3, taken from reference TRBV5-1 and TRBJ2-1): KAGVTQTPRYLIKTRGQQVTLSCSPISGHRSVSWYQQTPGQGLQFLFEYFSETQRNKGNFPGRFSGRQFSNSRSEMNVSTLELGDSALYLCASRPLAGGPRAYNEQFFGPGTRLTVL.

This clonotype was recorded a few times. V usage is TRBV14 and J usage is TRBJ2-2; TRBD1 matches 7 bases. V lost 4 bases, J lost 3 bases, and 11 bases stayed unmatched. CDR3 size: 17 residues. Per germline, CDR1 SGHDN and CDR2 FVKESK. CDR3 coding DNA: TGTGCCAGCAGCCCCACGACAGGGAGAAGGGACACCGGGGAGCTGTTTTTT. As protein: CASSPTTGRRDTGELFF.

There are many counts of this clonotype. The genes are TRBV9 and TRBJ2-5; the D gene is possibly TRBD1 (5 bases). V was clipped by 1 base and J by 3 bases, with 16 bases between them. CDR1 is SGDLS, CDR2 YYNGEE, per germline. The CDR3 length is 16 residues. The CDR3 sequence: CASSVLPGLVEETQYF. The CDR3 DNA reads TGTGCCAGCAGCGTACTTCCAGGGCTTGTTGAAGAGACCCAGTACTTC.

CDR3 residues: CATSGVIGETQYF. For the CDR3, the DNA is TGTGCCACCAGTGGGGTGATCGGGGAGACCCAGTACTTC. The chain has TRBV24-1 and TRBJ2-5; D unclear. CDR1 and CDR2 (germline): KGHDR, SFDVKD. V was trimmed by 5 bases and J by 5 bases, leaving 11 bases between them. This CDR3 is 13 amino acids long.

In this sample, this clonotype turned up many times. This rearrangement joins TRBV4-1 to TRBJ2-7; TRBD2 matches at 11 bases. J was trimmed by 6 bases and V by 3 bases; bases with no gene match: 10. CDR1 MGHRA and CDR2 YSYEKL come from the germline V gene. The CDR3 is made up of 16 amino acids. CDR3 DNA sequence: TGCGCCAGCAGCCAGTCGGGACTAGCGGAACCCTTCGAGCAGTACTTC. Encoded protein: CASSQSGLAEPFEQYF.